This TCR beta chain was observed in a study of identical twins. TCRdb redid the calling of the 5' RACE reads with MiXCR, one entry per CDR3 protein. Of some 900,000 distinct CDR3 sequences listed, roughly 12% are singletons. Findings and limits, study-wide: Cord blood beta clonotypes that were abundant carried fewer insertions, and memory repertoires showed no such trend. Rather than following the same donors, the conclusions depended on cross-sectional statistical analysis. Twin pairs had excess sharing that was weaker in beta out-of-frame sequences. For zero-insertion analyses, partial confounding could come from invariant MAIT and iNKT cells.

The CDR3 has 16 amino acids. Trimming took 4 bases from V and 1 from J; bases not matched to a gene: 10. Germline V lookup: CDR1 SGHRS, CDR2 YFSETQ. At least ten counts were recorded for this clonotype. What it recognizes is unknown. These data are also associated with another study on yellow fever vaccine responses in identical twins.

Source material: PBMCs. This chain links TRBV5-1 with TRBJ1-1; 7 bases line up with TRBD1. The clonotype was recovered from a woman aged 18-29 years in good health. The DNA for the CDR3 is TGCGCCAGCAGCAAATCTCGGACAGGACCGAACACTGAAGCTTTCTTT. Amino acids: CASSKSRTGPNTEAFF.